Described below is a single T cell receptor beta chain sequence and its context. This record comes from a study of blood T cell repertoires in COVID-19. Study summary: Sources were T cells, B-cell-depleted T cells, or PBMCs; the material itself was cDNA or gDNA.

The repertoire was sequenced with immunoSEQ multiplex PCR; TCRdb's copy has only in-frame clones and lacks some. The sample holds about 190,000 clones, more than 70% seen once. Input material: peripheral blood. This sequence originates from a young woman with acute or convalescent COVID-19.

This CDR3 is CASMEQGSEKLFF. The CDR3 DNA reads TGTGCCAGCATGGAACAGGGGAGCGAAAAACTGTTTTTT. J is TRBJ1-4 and V is TRBV6-5; 7 bases line up with TRBD1. The CDR3 runs to 13 residues. J gave up 8 bases and V 7 bases, and 7 bases lay outside the gene matches. CDR1 is MNHEY, CDR2 SVGAGI, per germline.